The 23 T cell receptor beta chains below were found in one sample sequenced in a study of cytomegalovirus exposure and HLA in healthy donors. Sequencing used immunoSEQ multiplex PCR; TCRdb keeps in-frame clones, though not all of them. The data show roughly 60,000 clones, over 75% seen once. The sequencing sample was made of PBMCs. The origin of the receptors is a woman in her 30s in good health and CMV-seronegative.

This clone appeared once. J is TRBJ1-5 and V is TRBV4-3; D may be TRBD1 (6 bases). The CDR3 sequence is 15 residues long. V lost 0 bases to trimming and J lost 6 bases, with 12 bases between them. Looked up from germline, CDR1 is LGHNA and CDR2 is YSLEER. CDR3 in DNA: TGCGCCAGCAGCCAAGATGGCACAGGGCGTCAGCCCCAGCATTTT. This codes for CASSQDGTGRQPQHF.

This chain uses TRBV27 with TRBJ1-4, with a weak D call TRBD1 (5 bases). With 6 bases removed from V and 4 bases from J, the gap between germline ends came to 9 bases. Germline CDR1 reads MNHEY; CDR2 reads SMNVEV (reference sequence). The CDR3 spans 13 residues. For the CDR3, the DNA is TGTGCCAGCAGGACAGACTTTAATGAAAAACTGTTTTTT. It codes for CASRTDFNEKLFF.

The V call is TRBV7-9, the J call TRBJ2-3; the D gene is possibly TRBD1 (5 bases). The CDR3 covers 15 residues. Germline V gene lookup returns CDR1 SEHNR and CDR2 FQNEAQ (reference sequence). Trimming cost V 0 bases and J 2 bases, with 9 bases left between them. The CDR3 bases are TGTGCCAGCAGCTTAGCGCAGGGTGTCACAGATACGCAGTATTTT. Translation gives CASSLAQGVTDTQYF.

The chain employs TRBV27 and TRBJ1-2; 9 bases fit TRBD1. V lost 1 base and J lost 3; bases outside the gene matches: 12. The CDR3 totals 18 residues. Germline CDR1 and CDR2: MNHEY and SMNVEV (reference sequence). CDR3 nucleotides: TGTGCCAGCAGTTTATACGCACAGGGGGCGCTGGATGACTATGGCTACACCTTC. It translates to CASSLYAQGALDDYGYTF.

The chain recombines TRBV11-2 with TRBJ2-7; TRBD1 is a possible D gene (6 bases). The V gene lost 4 bases and the J gene lost 2 bases, with 6 bases spanning the gap. CDR1 is SGHAT and CDR2 is FQNNGV in the germline V gene. CDR3 length equals 12 residues. CDR3 nucleotide sequence: TGTGCCAGCAGCTGGGACACCTACGAGCAGTACTTC. Translation: CASSWDTYEQYF.

This chain connects TRBV7-3 to TRBJ1-2, with 8 nucleotides matching TRBD1. The V gene's germline CDR1 is SGHTA and CDR2 FQGTGA. V shed 5 bases and J 6 bases; nucleotides not matched to a gene: 5. This CDR3 is built from 13 residues. CDR3: CASSPRGRDGYTF. CDR3 in DNA: TGTGCCAGCAGCCCCAGGGGGCGGGATGGCTACACCTTC.

The V gene is TRBV7-2, the J gene TRBJ2-2; D is uncertain. CDR3 length equals 17 residues. Germline assignment: CDR1 SGHTA and CDR2 FQGNSA. V was trimmed by 6 bases and J by 2 bases, leaving 19 bases between them. CDR3 nucleotide sequence: TGTGCCAGCAGTCTAGTAGGTTCCGGAGCTAACACCGGGGAGCTGTTTTTT. Translating gives CASSLVGSGANTGELFF. The whole variable domain, filled in from reference TRBV7-2 and TRBJ2-2, reads GAGVSQSPSNKVTEKGKDVELRCDPISGHTALYWYRQSLGQGLEFLIYFQGNSAPDKSGLPSDRFSAERTGGSVSTLTIQRTQQEDSAVYLCASSLVGSGANTGELFFGEGSRLTVL.

This clone was found a few times. The rearrangement links TRBV9 to TRBJ2-1; tentative D call: TRBD2 (7 bases). Trimming cost V 3 bases and J 5 bases, with 18 bases left between them. The germline CDR1 and CDR2 sequences are SGDLS and YYNGEE. This CDR3 has 16 amino acids. For the CDR3, the DNA is TGTGCCAGCAGCGGTCAGGGGAGGGAGGCACACAATGAGCAGTTCTTC. This translates into CASSGQGREAHNEQFF.

CDR3 in DNA: TGTGCCAGCAGTGAAGCGAGGTTCGGAGGACAGACCTACGAGCAGTACTTC. Amino acid sequence: CASSEARFGGQTYEQYF. The chain joins TRBV2 to TRBJ2-7; D perhaps matches TRBD1 (6 bases). Trimming left V 0 bases short and J 2 bases short, with 17 bases between. In germline, CDR1 is SNHLY, CDR2 FYNNEI. The CDR3 is made up of 17 amino acids. Full variable domain (missing parts from reference TRBV2 and TRBJ2-7): EPEVTQTPSHQVTQMGQEVILRCVPISNHLYFYWYRQILGQKVEFLVSFYNNEISEKSEIFDDQFSVERPDGSNFTLKIRSTKLEDSAMYFCASSEARFGGQTYEQYFGPGTRLTVT.

The J gene is TRBJ2-3, the V gene TRBV19; D uncertain. Germline loops: CDR1 LNHDA, CDR2 SQIVND (reference sequence). The CDR3 length is 12 residues. Trimming cost V 8 bases and J 2 bases, with 8 bases left between them. CDR3: CASAATTDTQYF. CDR3 coding DNA: TGTGCCAGTGCGGCAACCACAGATACGCAGTATTTT.

The V call is TRBV27, the J call TRBJ2-3; 11 bases are a match to TRBD2. The germline V gene has CDR1 MNHEY and CDR2 SMNVEV (reference sequence). Losses at the gene ends were 3 bases for V and 0 bases for J; bases not matched to a gene: 11. CDR3 size: 19 residues. The CDR3 region is CASSFGTSGEPTSTDTQYF. The CDR3, as DNA: TGTGCCAGCAGTTTTGGGACTAGCGGAGAACCTACTAGCACAGATACGCAGTATTTT.

This chain links TRBV4-3 with TRBJ1-3; tentative D call: TRBD1 (6 bases). This CDR3 region has 17 residues. Per germline, CDR1 LGHNA and CDR2 YSLEER. The V gene lost 0 bases and the J gene lost 1 base, with 13 bases spanning the gap. CDR3 sequence: CASSQDPLQGSGNTIYF. DNA for the CDR3: TGCGCCAGCAGCCAAGATCCCTTACAGGGTTCTGGAAACACCATATATTTT.

The chain combines TRBV19 with TRBJ1-5; 8 nucleotides agree with TRBD1. V dropped 3 bases and J dropped 2; count of bases not matched to a gene: 0. CDR3 length: 14 amino acids. Germline V gene data show CDR1 as LNHDA and CDR2 as SQIVND (reference sequence). This CDR3 is CASSMTGGNQPQHF. The CDR3 nucleotides read TGTGCCAGTAGTATGACAGGGGGCAATCAGCCCCAGCATTTT.

The chain carries TRBV6-6 and TRBJ1-5; TRBD1 is a possible D gene (5 bases). V dropped 6 bases and J dropped 5 bases, with 8 bases sitting between them. Germline CDR1 reads MNHNY; CDR2 reads SVGAGI (reference sequence). The CDR3 extends over 12 amino acids. Here the CDR3 reads CASRGPDQPQHF. In DNA form, the CDR3 reads TGTGCCAGCAGGGGGCCGGATCAGCCCCAGCATTTT.

The chain joins TRBV19 to TRBJ2-1, with a weak D call TRBD2 (6 bases). The germline V and J ends were trimmed by 4 bases and 2 bases, with 15 bases remaining between them. This CDR3 comprises 16 residues. Germline CDR1 reads LNHDA; CDR2 reads SQIVND (reference sequence). The CDR3 sequence: CASSRTGDGTYNEQFF. CDR3 DNA: TGTGCCAGTAGTAGAACGGGGGACGGAACCTACAATGAGCAGTTCTTC.

The chain links TRBV19 to TRBJ2-1; TRBD2 matches 9 bases. Germline-derived CDR1 and CDR2 are LNHDA and SQIVND (reference sequence). The CDR3 is 21 residues long. With V trimmed by 0 bases and J by 0 bases, 15 bases remained unmatched. CDR3 nucleotides: TGTGCCAGTAGTATAGAACCAAGAGCGGGAGGACGTTATAGCTCCTACAATGAGCAGTTCTTC. The encoded protein is CASSIEPRAGGRYSSYNEQFF.

Only one count was recorded for this clone. The CDR3 bases are TGTGCCAGCAGTTTATCTGCCGGGAGTCCAGATACGCAGTATTTT. Translated, it gives CASSLSAGSPDTQYF. The chain joins TRBV27 to TRBJ2-3; D may be TRBD2 (6 bases). Germline V lookup: CDR1 MNHEY, CDR2 SMNVEV (reference sequence). CDR3 size: 15 residues. The ends were cut back, 0 bases at V and 4 bases at J, with 11 bases in the middle.

This rearrangement joins TRBV11-2 to TRBJ2-5; D perhaps matches TRBD2 (6 bases). The germline CDR1 and CDR2 sequences are SGHAT and FQNNGV. There are 12 residues in the CDR3. Trimming shortened V by 5 bases and J by 4 bases, and 8 bases separated the two germline ends. CDR3 in amino acids: CASSREAETQYF. Here the CDR3 DNA reads TGTGCCAGCAGCAGGGAGGCAGAGACCCAGTACTTC.

The chain combines TRBV11-2 with TRBJ2-1; D gene uncertain. V gave up 4 bases and J gave up 9 bases, with 13 bases separating them. CDR3 length equals 13 residues. Per the germline V gene, CDR1 is SGHAT and CDR2 is FQNNGV. The CDR3 DNA follows: TGTGCCAGCAGCTCTAGTGCTAGGCGTGAGCAGTTCTTC. This sequence encodes CASSSSARREQFF.

CDR3 DNA: TGTGCCAGTAGTAATCGGGTTGAAGCTTTCTTT. It encodes CASSNRVEAFF. This chain joins TRBV19 and TRBJ1-1; D ambiguous. Germline V lookup: CDR1 LNHDA, CDR2 SQIVND (reference sequence). Trimming removed 4 bases at V and 7 bases at J, with 7 bases between. CDR3 size: 11 residues. Full variable domain (missing parts from reference TRBV19 and TRBJ1-1): DGGITQSPKYLFRKEGQNVTLSCEQNLNHDAMYWYRQDPGQGLRLIYYSQIVNDFQKGDIAEGYSVSREKKESFPLTVTSAQKNPTAFYLCASSNRVEAFFGQGTRLTVV.

The chain carries TRBV6-6 and TRBJ1-2, with TRBD1 matching 8 bases. The length of the CDR3 is 15 residues. Germline loops: CDR1 MNHNY, CDR2 SVGAGI (reference sequence). V was pared by 4 bases and J by 3 bases, with 7 bases of the junction left unmatched. CDR3 amino acids: CASSSRTGSDYGYTF. The CDR3 DNA is TGTGCCAGCAGTTCAAGGACAGGGTCGGACTATGGCTACACCTTC.

This chain uses TRBV30 with TRBJ2-7; 10 nucleotides agree with TRBD1. Germline-derived CDR1 and CDR2 are GTSNPN and SVGIG (reference sequence). This CDR3 has 13 residues. CDR3 in amino acids: CAAGQGNSYEQYF. For the CDR3, the DNA is TGTGCTGCGGGACAGGGGAATTCCTACGAGCAGTACTTC. Based on the CDR3 plus reference TRBV30 and TRBJ2-7, the full variable domain is SQTIHQWPATLVQPVGSPLSLECTVEGTSNPNLYWYRQAAGRGLQLLFYSVGIGQISSEVPQNLSASRPQDRQFILSSKKLLLSDSGFYLCAAGQGNSYEQYFGPGTRLTVT.

The chain employs TRBV7-7 and TRBJ2-5; TRBD2 matches at 10 bases. Germline CDR1 and CDR2: SSHAT and FNYEAQ (reference sequence). CDR3 length: 17 amino acids. The junction had 12 bases not matched to a gene; V was cut back by 5 bases and J by 3 bases. CDR3: CASSRGRLAGPKETQYF. The CDR3 coding sequence is TGTGCCAGCAGCCGTGGAAGACTAGCGGGCCCAAAAGAGACCCAGTACTTC.